These 27 T cell receptor beta chains were all obtained from the same sample, sequenced in a study of cytomegalovirus exposure and HLA in healthy donors. The PCR had 60 Vbeta and 13 Jbeta primers. Repertoires were generated with immunoSEQ multiplex PCR, while TCRdb's copy carries only in-frame clones and drops some. The sample shows about 150,000 clones, about three fifths of them seen only once. Sequencing was performed on PBMCs. The receptors here all came from a woman aged 30 to 39 in good health and CMV-seropositive.

This rearrangement joins TRBV27 to TRBJ1-3; D remains unclear. Trimming removed 6 bases from V and 7 bases from J, with 4 bases in between. Germline loops: CDR1 MNHEY, CDR2 SMNVEV (reference sequence). CDR3 length: 10 amino acids. The CDR3 DNA is TGTGCCAGCAGCCGGAACACCATATATTTT. Translation gives CASSRNTIYF.

The chain couples TRBV18 to TRBJ1-6; D may be TRBD1 (6 bases). Germline CDR1 KGHSH, CDR2 LQKENI. The CDR3 has 15 amino acids. Between the trimmed V and J ends, which lost 4 bases and 2 bases, there was a span of 9 bases. CDR3 protein: CASSLQGTYNSPLHF. The CDR3, as DNA: TGTGCCAGCTCACTTCAGGGGACCTATAATTCACCCCTCCACTTT.

The chain couples TRBV13 to TRBJ1-4; the match to TRBD1 covers 7 bases. The ends lost 5 bases at V and 7 bases at J; junction bases unmatched: 7. This CDR3 is built from 14 residues. Per germline, CDR1 PRHDT and CDR2 FYEKMQ (reference sequence). The CDR3 region has the DNA TGTGCCAGCAGCCTAACAGGGGAAAGTGAAAAACTGTTTTTT. Protein sequence: CASSLTGESEKLFF.

This chain joins TRBV30 and TRBJ1-5, with 10 bases lining up with TRBD1. Losses at the gene ends were 5 bases for V and 1 base for J; bases not matched to a gene: 2. This CDR3 has 14 residues. Germline V gives CDR1 GTSNPN, CDR2 SVGIG (reference sequence). The CDR3 loop is CAWRGQGSNQPQHF. The DNA of the CDR3 is TGTGCCTGGCGGGGACAGGGGAGCAATCAGCCCCAGCATTTT.

V is TRBV6-5 and J is TRBJ2-7; 7 bases fit TRBD2. The CDR3 is 15 residues long. The V gene's germline CDR1 is MNHEY and CDR2 SVGAGI. Unmatched junction bases numbered 5, after V lost 0 bases and J lost 3 bases. CDR3 amino acids: CASSYSSRGFYEQYF. CDR3 sequence (DNA): TGTGCCAGCAGTTACTCTTCGCGGGGGTTCTACGAGCAGTACTTC.

This clone was detected a few times. The rearrangement uses TRBV4-1 and TRBJ1-2, with D maybe TRBD1 (5 bases). The V and J ends lost 2 bases and 3 bases respectively, with 13 bases between them. The CDR3 covers 15 residues. Looked up from germline, CDR1 is MGHRA and CDR2 is YSYEKL. CDR3 nucleotide sequence: TGCGCCAGCAGCCAATTAGTGGGGCTGGACTATGGCTACACCTTC. Translating it yields CASSQLVGLDYGYTF.

This clone appeared a few times. This chain links TRBV6-6 with TRBJ1-4; 7 bases align to TRBD1. Germline V gene sequence: CDR1 MNHNY, CDR2 SVGAGI (reference sequence). V was clipped by 6 bases and J by 3 bases; unmatched bases: 4. The CDR3 runs to 14 residues. The CDR3 protein is CASRFGTANEKLFF. The DNA for the CDR3 is TGTGCCAGCAGGTTTGGGACAGCTAATGAAAAACTGTTTTTT.

Worth noting for this clone: A read error may produce the germline difference seen at one junction end. The chain carries TRBV7-7 and TRBJ2-7; 7 bases agree with TRBD1. The CDR3 contains 15 residues. Germline V gives CDR1 SSHAT, CDR2 FNYEAQ (reference sequence). The CDR3 sequence is CASSPEPGQLYEQYF. In DNA form, the CDR3 reads TGTGCTAGCAGCCCCGAGCCGGGACAGCTCTACGAGCAGTACTTC.

This chain links TRBV2 with TRBJ2-7, with D perhaps matching TRBD1 (5 bases). The germline V gene encodes CDR1 SNHLY and CDR2 FYNNEI. The CDR3 totals 14 residues. The V end was cut by 2 bases, the J end by 3 bases, with 11 bases between. The CDR3 nucleotides are TGTGCCAGCAGTGAACAAGGCCAGGGCTACGAGCAGTACTTC. It yields the protein CASSEQGQGYEQYF.

The chain uses TRBV27 and TRBJ1-5, with D possibly being TRBD1 (6 bases). V shed 2 bases and J shed 4 bases, with 6 bases lying between them. The V gene's germline CDR1 is MNHEY and CDR2 SMNVEV (reference sequence). The CDR3 covers 13 residues. CDR3 loop: CASSLRGNQPQHF. The CDR3 DNA reads as TGTGCCAGCAGTTTAAGGGGGAATCAGCCCCAGCATTTT.

This clone was picked up one time. The chain combines TRBV9 with TRBJ2-7; 8 bases match TRBD2. The CDR3 sequence is 15 residues long. Germline loops: CDR1 SGDLS, CDR2 YYNGEE. After removal of 1 base from V and 3 bases from J, the junction contained 6 bases not matched to a gene. CDR3 DNA sequence: TGTGCCAGCAGCGTAACCGGGACTAGAGGCTACGAGCAGTACTTC. Amino acid sequence: CASSVTGTRGYEQYF. Full variable domain (outside the CDR3, taken from reference TRBV9 and TRBJ2-7): DSGVTQTPKHLITATGQRVTLRCSPRSGDLSVYWYQQSLDQGLQFLIQYYNGEERAKGNILERFSAQQFPDLHSELNLSSLELGDSALYFCASSVTGTRGYEQYFGPGTRLTVT.

The CDR3 DNA reads as TGTGCCAGTAGTCCGGACAAGGGTAGCTCCTATAATTCACCCCTCCACTTT. It is translated as CASSPDKGSSYNSPLHF. J is TRBJ1-6 and V is TRBV19; a weak D match, TRBD1 (5 bases). The germline V gene encodes CDR1 LNHDA and CDR2 SQIVND (reference sequence). Trimming pared 5 bases from V and 0 bases from J, leaving 14 bases between. The CDR3 contains 17 residues.

This sequence joins TRBV20-1 and TRBJ1-1; no clear D. This CDR3 has 11 amino acids. Germline V gene sequence: CDR1 DFQATT, CDR2 SNEGSKA (reference sequence). CDR3 loop: CRTIGGTEAFF. The CDR3 bases are TGCCGGACGATAGGAGGCACTGAAGCTTTCTTT.

There are a few counts of this clone. The chain couples TRBV5-1 to TRBJ1-2, with 10 bases aligning to TRBD1. The CDR3 length is 16 residues. V lost 4 bases and J lost 7; bases outside the gene matches: 13. Germline CDR1 and CDR2: SGHRS and YFSETQ. This chain's CDR3 is CASSERQGATASGYTF. The CDR3 DNA is TGCGCCAGCAGCGAACGACAGGGGGCCACCGCTAGTGGCTACACCTTC. The variable domain in full, completed from reference TRBV5-1 and TRBJ1-2, reads KAGVTQTPRYLIKTRGQQVTLSCSPISGHRSVSWYQQTPGQGLQFLFEYFSETQRNKGNFPGRFSGRQFSNSRSEMNVSTLELGDSALYLCASSERQGATASGYTFGSGTRLTVV.

The chain is built from TRBV7-2 and TRBJ2-1, with 14 bases fitting TRBD2. The CDR3 is 16 amino acids. Trimming removed 5 bases from V and 6 bases from J; junction bases left unmatched: 6. The germline CDR1 and CDR2 sequences are SGHTA and FQGNSA. DNA of the CDR3: TGTGCCAGCAGCCCTCCTGGACTAGCGGGAGGCAATGAGCAGTTCTTC. Amino acid sequence: CASSPPGLAGGNEQFF.

This clone was observed a few times. The rearrangement uses TRBV30 and TRBJ1-6; no clear D gene. The CDR3 extends over 19 amino acids. Germline V CDR1 and CDR2: GTSNPN, SVGIG (reference sequence). Trimming shortened V by 4 bases and J by 0 bases, and 22 bases separated the two germline ends. CDR3 residues: CAWMKNFGGDLSYNSPLHF. In DNA, the CDR3 is TGTGCCTGGATGAAAAACTTTGGTGGAGACCTCTCCTATAATTCACCCCTCCACTTT.

The chain combines TRBV5-1 with TRBJ1-6, with TRBD1 identical over 7 bases. The V gene's germline CDR1 is SGHRS and CDR2 YFSETQ. With 4 bases clipped from V and 4 bases from J, the junction kept 14 bases outside the gene matches. CDR3 size: 18 residues. The DNA for the CDR3 is TGCGCCAGCAGCCCCCGAACACTCGGACAGGTTTATAATTCACCCCTCCACTTT. Protein product: CASSPRTLGQVYNSPLHF.

The chain has TRBV4-1 and TRBJ2-7, with TRBD1 matching 7 bases. With 3 bases clipped from V and 5 bases from J, the junction kept 10 bases outside the gene matches. The CDR3 runs 15 residues. The germline V gene encodes CDR1 MGHRA and CDR2 YSYEKL. This CDR3 reads CASSQRQGRLDEQYF. CDR3 nucleotides: TGCGCCAGCAGCCAGAGACAGGGTCGCTTGGACGAGCAGTACTTC.

V usage is TRBV13 and J usage is TRBJ1-1; 10 positions match TRBD1. With V trimmed by 5 bases and J by 1 base, 4 bases remained unmatched. CDR3 length equals 15 residues. Germline V gene lookup returns CDR1 PRHDT and CDR2 FYEKMQ (reference sequence). In DNA, the CDR3 is TGTGCCAGCAGCATTGACAGGGGGCGGAACACTGAAGCTTTCTTT. This codes for CASSIDRGRNTEAFF.

The chain links TRBV5-1 to TRBJ2-3; possible D gene TRBD1, 6 bases. In germline, CDR1 is SGHRS, CDR2 YFSETQ. CDR3 length: 12 residues. The germline V and J ends were trimmed by 1 base and 6 bases, with 6 bases remaining between them. The CDR3 is CASSLQGDTQYF. The CDR3 region has the DNA TGCGCCAGCAGCTTGCAGGGGGATACGCAGTATTTT.

This sequence joins TRBV13 and TRBJ2-5; D possibly corresponds to TRBD2 (6 bases). The J call may be mistaken, given a closer DNA end match to TRBJ2-7. The CDR3 spans 14 residues. The germline gives CDR1 PRHDT, CDR2 FYEKMQ (reference sequence). CDR3 in amino acids: CASSSGTRSYEQYF. CDR3 nucleotides: TGTGCCAGCAGCTCCGGGACTCGGTCCTACGAGCAGTACTTC.

The V and J genes are TRBV4-1 and TRBJ1-2; 8 bases fit TRBD1. J was trimmed by 8 bases and V by 0 bases; bases with no gene match: 5. This CDR3 spans 14 amino acids. Germline assignment: CDR1 MGHRA and CDR2 YSYEKL. CDR3 in amino acids: CASSQDWAGGGYTF. CDR3 in DNA: TGCGCCAGCAGCCAAGATTGGGCAGGGGGCGGCTACACCTTC.

The gene calls are TRBV28 and TRBJ1-1; no reliable D call. Between the trimmed V and J ends, which lost 8 bases and 0 bases, there was a span of 13 bases. Germline V CDR1 and CDR2: MDHEN, SYDVKM. The CDR3 runs to 14 residues. This chain's CDR3 is CASRQRHLNTEAFF. The DNA of the CDR3 is TGTGCCAGCCGTCAAAGACACTTGAACACTGAAGCTTTCTTT.

Written as DNA, the CDR3 is TGCGCCAGCAGCCCCTCGGGACTAGCGGCGCGCGAGCAGTACTTC. Translating it yields CASSPSGLAAREQYF. This chain joins TRBV5-1 and TRBJ2-7, with 11 nucleotides matching TRBD2. The length of the CDR3 is 15 residues. Germline-derived CDR1 and CDR2 are SGHRS and YFSETQ. With 4 bases clipped from V and 6 bases from J, the junction kept 9 bases outside the gene matches. The entire variable domain, with the rest obtained from reference TRBV5-1 and TRBJ2-7, is as follows: KAGVTQTPRYLIKTRGQQVTLSCSPISGHRSVSWYQQTPGQGLQFLFEYFSETQRNKGNFPGRFSGRQFSNSRSEMNVSTLELGDSALYLCASSPSGLAAREQYFGPGTRLTVT.

The genes are TRBV14 and TRBJ2-1; D perhaps matches TRBD2 (6 bases). The CDR3 loop spans 16 amino acids. V lost 2 bases and J lost 1, with 12 bases in between. Germline values: CDR1 SGHDN, CDR2 FVKESK. CDR3 in amino acids: CASSQTGGASYNEQFF. DNA of the CDR3: TGTGCCAGCAGCCAAACCGGCGGGGCTTCCTACAATGAGCAGTTCTTC.

This clone appeared a few times. The genes are TRBV6-5 and TRBJ1-1; D is unclear. Per germline, CDR1 MNHEY and CDR2 SVGAGI. This CDR3 comprises 13 residues. V was pared by 10 bases and J by 0 bases, with 12 bases between. This chain's CDR3 is CATCRTVNTEAFF. The CDR3 nucleotides are TGTGCCACGTGTCGTACAGTGAACACTGAAGCTTTCTTT.

This sequence joins TRBV5-1 and TRBJ1-1, with D perhaps matching TRBD1 (5 bases). Trimming pared 4 bases from V and 2 bases from J, leaving 18 bases between. Germline CDR1 and CDR2: SGHRS and YFSETQ. The CDR3 length is 16 residues. This CDR3 reads CASSLGPGLLNTEAFF. Written as DNA, the CDR3 is TGCGCCAGCAGCCTGGGGCCGGGACTCCTTAACACTGAAGCTTTCTTT.